This T cell receptor (beta chain) was identified during a study of blood T cell repertoires in COVID-19. Study background: Samples representing acute and convalescent COVID-19 were sourced from the United States, Italy and Spain. The analysed material was cDNA or gDNA that came from T cells, B-cell-depleted T cells, or PBMCs.

The germline V gene encodes CDR1 SGHRS and CDR2 YFSETQ. The CDR3 runs to 16 residues. The trim removed 4 bases at V and 1 base at J, leaving 10 bases unmatched. Repertoires were generated with immunoSEQ multiplex PCR, while TCRdb's copy carries only in-frame clones and drops some. The sample has approximately 58,000 clones; about 93% are singletons. The sequence came from a woman older than 75 with active COVID-19. The sequenced sample was peripheral blood. The genes are TRBV5-1 and TRBJ1-1, with TRBD1 identical over 7 bases. In DNA form, the CDR3 reads TGCGCCAGCAGCCCGGACGGGACAGAGTCGAACACTGAAGCTTTCTTT. Amino acids: CASSPDGTESNTEAFF.